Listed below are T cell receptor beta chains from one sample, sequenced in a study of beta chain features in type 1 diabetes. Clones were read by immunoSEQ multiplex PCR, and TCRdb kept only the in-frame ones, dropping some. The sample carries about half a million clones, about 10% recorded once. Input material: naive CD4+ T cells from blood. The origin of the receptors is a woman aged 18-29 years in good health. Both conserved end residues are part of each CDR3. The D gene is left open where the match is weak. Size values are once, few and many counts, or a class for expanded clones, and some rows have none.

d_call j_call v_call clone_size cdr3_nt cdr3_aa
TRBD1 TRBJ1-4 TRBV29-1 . TGCAGCGCCGTGGGACAGGGTGTTGAAAAACTGTTTTTT CSAVGQGVEKLFF
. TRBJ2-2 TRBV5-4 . TGTGCCAGCAGCGGGCCTCGACATGCTCCCGGGGAGCTGTTTTTT CASSGPRHAPGELFF
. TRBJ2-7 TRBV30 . TGTGCCTGGAGCCTCAGGGGCCGCAGGGGTGACGAGCAGTACTTC CAWSLRGRRGDEQYF
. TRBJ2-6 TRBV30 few TGTGCCTGGAGTATGATTTCTGGGGCCAACGTCCTGACTTTC CAWSMISGANVLTF
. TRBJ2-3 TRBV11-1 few TGTGCCAGCAGCCTACCGACAAGTGGTGCAGATACGCAGTATTTT CASSLPTSGADTQYF
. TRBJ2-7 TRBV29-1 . TGCAGCGTTGGGGGCCCCCAGACAGTCTCCTACGAGCAGTACTTC CSVGGPQTVSYEQYF
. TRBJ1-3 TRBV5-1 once TGCGCCAGCAGTGACCTCCGGAGCTCTGGAAACACCATATATTTT CASSDLRSSGNTIYF
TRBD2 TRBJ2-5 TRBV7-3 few TGTGCCAGCAGCCGCGATAGCGGGAGTAGAGAGACCCAGTACTTC CASSRDSGSRETQYF
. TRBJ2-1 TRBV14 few TGTGCCAGCAGCCACGTCGGACGGTGGGGGCCCTACAATGAGCAGTTCTTC CASSHVGRWGPYNEQFF
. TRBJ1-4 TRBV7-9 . TGTGCCAGCAGCTTACGTAGAAGTGAAAAACTGTTTTTT CASSLRRSEKLFF
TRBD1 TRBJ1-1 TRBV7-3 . TGTGCCAGCAGCTTAACTTATCGGGACAGTGAAGCTTTCTTT CASSLTYRDSEAFF
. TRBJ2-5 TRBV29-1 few TGCAGCGTTGATGTCTGGAGGCAAGAGACCCAGTACTTC CSVDVWRQETQYF
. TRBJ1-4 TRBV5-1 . TGCGCCAGCAGCTTGTATGGGCCAACTAATGAAAAACTGTTTTTT CASSLYGPTNEKLFF
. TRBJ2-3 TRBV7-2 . TGTGCCAGCAGCTTACAGCCCAGGTCATACACAGATACGCAGTATTTT CASSLQPRSYTDTQYF
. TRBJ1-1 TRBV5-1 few TGCGCCAGCAGCTGGGAGGGGAACACTGAAGCTTTCTTT CASSWEGNTEAFF
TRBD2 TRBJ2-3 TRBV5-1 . TGCGCCAGCAGCTCGGGACTAGCGGGAGATACGCAGTATTTT CASSSGLAGDTQYF
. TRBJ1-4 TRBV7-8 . TGTGCCAGCAGCTTAGTTGACAGGAATGGAAAACTGTTTTTT CASSLVDRNGKLFF
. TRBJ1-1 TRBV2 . TGTGCCAGTAAGGGGGAGACGGCACTTAGGGTGGCTTTCTTT CASKGETALRVAFF
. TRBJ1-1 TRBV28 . TGTGCCAGCAGGGACCGGGCTGGGGCTGAAGCTTTCTTT CASRDRAGAEAFF
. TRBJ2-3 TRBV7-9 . TGTGCCAGCAGCTGGAAAGATACGCAGTATTTT CASSWKDTQYF
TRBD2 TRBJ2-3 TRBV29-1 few TGCAGCGTCGACTCTAGCGGAGGAGGGGATACGCAGTATTTT CSVDSSGGGDTQYF
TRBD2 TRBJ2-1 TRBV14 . TGTGCCAGCAGCCAAGGGACTAGCGTGTACAATGAGCAGTTCTTC CASSQGTSVYNEQFF
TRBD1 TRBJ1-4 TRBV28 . TGTGCCGCACGGACAGGGGTCTATGAAAAACTGTTTTTT CAARTGVYEKLFF
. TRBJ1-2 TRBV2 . TGTGCCAGCAGTGTAGGGCAGAGCTATGGCTACACCTTC CASSVGQSYGYTF
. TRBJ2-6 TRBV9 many TGTGCCAGCAGCGCGGCGGCTGGGGCCAACGTCCTGACTTTC CASSAAAGANVLTF